This TCR beta chain was recovered during a study of blood T cell repertoires in COVID-19. Study background: Spain, Italy and the United States supplied samples that represented acute and convalescent COVID-19. PBMCs, B-cell-depleted T cells, or T cells were the source of the cDNA or gDNA that made up the material.

As originally analysed: Reference gene primers were amplified, and this amplification served to estimate nucleated cell counts. Some clones are missing from TCRdb's copy, which holds only in-frame ones; the method was immunoSEQ multiplex PCR. The DNA was the basis for D and trimming; V, J and clone size are from that table. The table has about 45,000 clones, about 85% seen once. This CDR3 has 16 residues. Per germline, CDR1 SGHKS and CDR2 YYEKEE (reference sequence). The V gene lost 3 bases and the J gene lost 0 bases, with 12 bases spanning the gap. The rearrangement links TRBV5-5 to TRBJ1-4; D is undetermined. Sequencing input: peripheral blood. The origin of this receptor is a woman of 80 years or more with acute or convalescent COVID-19. The CDR3 DNA is TGTGCCAGCAGCTCCCGTCCGGTTGCAACTAATGAAAAACTGTTTTTT. It yields the protein CASSSRPVATNEKLFF.